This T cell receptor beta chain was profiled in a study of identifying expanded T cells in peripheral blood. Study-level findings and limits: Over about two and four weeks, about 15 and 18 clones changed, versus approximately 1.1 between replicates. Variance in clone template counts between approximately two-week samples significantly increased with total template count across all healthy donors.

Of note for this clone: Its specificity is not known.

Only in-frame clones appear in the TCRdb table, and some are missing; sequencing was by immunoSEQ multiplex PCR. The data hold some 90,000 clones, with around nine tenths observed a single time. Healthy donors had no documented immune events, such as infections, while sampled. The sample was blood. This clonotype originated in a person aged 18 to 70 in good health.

CDR3 in DNA: TGCGCCAGCAGCGAATCCCCAGGGCAATACGAGCAGTACTTC. Encoded protein: CASSESPGQYEQYF. This chain uses TRBV4-1 with TRBJ2-7; D perhaps matches TRBD1 (5 bases). The CDR3 has 14 residues. V dropped 5 bases and J dropped 4 bases, with 15 bases sitting between them. Germline V gene sequence: CDR1 MGHRA, CDR2 YSYEKL.